The next 20 T cell receptor beta chains were all read from a single sample in a study of blood T cell repertoires in COVID-19. TCRdb's table, derived via immunoSEQ multiplex PCR, lists solely in-frame clones and lacks some. The data show some 220,000 clones, with around 84% seen just once and roughly 10% held by the top ten. The specimen sequenced was peripheral blood. These receptors all come from a man in his fifties with active or convalescent COVID-19.

The rearrangement uses TRBV29-1 and TRBJ2-5; D is unresolved. V dropped 6 bases and J dropped 4 bases, with 18 bases sitting between them. Germline V lookup: CDR1 SQVTM, CDR2 ANQGSEA. This CDR3 spans 14 amino acids. CDR3 protein: CSVLGPSSRETQYF. The CDR3 DNA follows: TGCAGCGTCCTTGGGCCCTCTTCACGAGAGACCCAGTACTTC.

The V call is TRBV28, the J call TRBJ2-7; 14 nucleotides line up with TRBD2. V lost 6 bases and J lost 4; bases outside the gene matches: 11. The CDR3 runs 17 residues. CDR1 and CDR2 from the germline V gene are MDHEN and SYDVKM. The CDR3 nucleotides read TGTGCCAGCAGACAAGTACGACTAGCGGGAGGGTCGTACGAGCAGTACTTC. Its protein product is CASRQVRLAGGSYEQYF.

The gene calls are TRBV7-6 and TRBJ1-6; 7 nucleotides match TRBD1. The CDR3 totals 15 residues. Germline loops: CDR1 SGHVS, CDR2 FNYEAQ. V lost 0 bases and J lost 6; bases outside the gene matches: 2. The CDR3 region has the DNA TGTGCCAGCAGCTTAGCGGGACAGCTTAATTCACCCCTCCACTTT. Translated, it gives CASSLAGQLNSPLHF.

The rearrangement joins TRBV5-1 to TRBJ2-6; TRBD1 matches at 8 bases. Germline CDR1 and CDR2: SGHRS and YFSETQ. Trimming removed 4 bases from V and 1 base from J; junction bases left unmatched: 7. This CDR3 has 17 amino acids. The CDR3 spells CASSPGTGASGANVLTF. CDR3 nucleotides: TGCGCCAGCAGCCCCGGGACAGGCGCATCTGGGGCCAACGTCCTGACTTTC.

The chain recombines TRBV28 with TRBJ2-5, with D possibly TRBD1 on 5 matching bases. This CDR3 region has 15 residues. V lost 6 bases to trimming and J lost 3 bases, with 17 bases between them. The germline gives CDR1 MDHEN, CDR2 SYDVKM. This CDR3 is CASSLSTEKKETQYF. The CDR3, as DNA: TGTGCCAGCAGCCTTTCGACAGAGAAAAAAGAGACCCAGTACTTC.

The chain has TRBV5-5 and TRBJ1-2; no clear D. The V gene's germline CDR1 is SGHKS and CDR2 YYEKEE (reference sequence). The V and J ends lost 2 bases and 4 bases respectively, with 9 bases between them. The length of the CDR3 is 13 residues. The CDR3 region has the DNA TGTGCCAGCAGCTTCGACACCGGCTATGGCTACACCTTC. Its protein is CASSFDTGYGYTF.

The genes are TRBV7-8 and TRBJ2-7; 9 bases align to TRBD1. Per germline, CDR1 SGHVS and CDR2 FQNEAQ. CDR3 length: 15 amino acids. With 0 bases clipped from V and 1 base from J, the junction kept 1 base outside the gene matches. For the CDR3, the DNA is TGTGCCAGCAGCTTAGCTGGACAGGGGTCCTACGAGCAGTACTTC. Amino acids: CASSLAGQGSYEQYF.

The gene calls are TRBV2 and TRBJ1-1; maybe TRBD1 (6 bases). Trimming left V 6 bases short and J 2 bases short, with 7 bases between. The CDR3 is made up of 12 amino acids. Germline V gene data show CDR1 as SNHLY and CDR2 as FYNNEI. The CDR3 protein is CASRDSNTEAFF. CDR3 bases: TGTGCCAGCAGGGACAGTAACACTGAAGCTTTCTTT.

V and J are TRBV4-3 and TRBJ2-1; D is perhaps TRBD1 (6 bases). Germline CDR1 reads LGHNA; CDR2 reads YSLEER. Trimming stripped 4 bases from V and 4 bases from J, with 17 bases between. This CDR3 has 16 amino acids. The CDR3 DNA sequence: TGCGCCAGCAGCCCCCAACCACCGGGACATTACAATGAGCAGTTCTTC. It yields the protein CASSPQPPGHYNEQFF.

The chain is built from TRBV2 and TRBJ1-6; TRBD1 agrees at 10 bases. CDR1 is SNHLY, CDR2 FYNNEI, per germline. The J segment lost 13 bases and the V segment lost 7 bases, leaving 7 bases of the junction unmatched. This CDR3 region has 13 residues. CDR3 protein: CASTGQGERPLHF. DNA of the CDR3: TGTGCCAGCACCGGACAGGGGGAGCGGCCCCTCCACTTT.

The rearrangement joins TRBV7-2 to TRBJ2-3, with 11 bases fitting TRBD2. The CDR3 sequence is 19 residues long. CDR1 and CDR2 from the germline V gene are SGHTA and FQGNSA. With 3 bases clipped from V and 3 bases from J, the junction kept 14 bases outside the gene matches. CDR3 loop: CASSLRGLAGGLKTDTQYF. The CDR3 nucleotides are TGTGCCAGCAGCTTGAGAGGGCTAGCGGGGGGCCTTAAAACAGATACGCAGTATTTT. The whole variable domain, remainder taken from reference TRBV7-2 and TRBJ2-3, is GAGVSQSPSNKVTEKGKDVELRCDPISGHTALYWYRQSLGQGLEFLIYFQGNSAPDKSGLPSDRFSAERTGGSVSTLTIQRTQQEDSAVYLCASSLRGLAGGLKTDTQYFGPGTRLTVL.

This chain uses TRBV27 with TRBJ2-3; D is uncertain. V was cut by 2 bases and J by 0 bases, with 15 bases left in between. CDR1 and CDR2 from the germline V gene are MNHEY and SMNVEV (reference sequence). CDR3 length: 17 residues. The CDR3, as DNA: TGTGCCAGCAGTTTACGGTCTGTCCTACCTAGCACAGATACGCAGTATTTT. Residues: CASSLRSVLPSTDTQYF.

This rearrangement joins TRBV28 to TRBJ1-2, with D tentatively TRBD1 (6 bases). Germline loops: CDR1 MDHEN, CDR2 SYDVKM. CDR3 size: 15 residues. Trimming cost V 3 bases and J 4 bases, with 15 bases left between them. For the CDR3, the DNA is TGTGCCAGCAGTTTTATACAGGGTCTTGGCTATGGCTACACCTTC. It encodes CASSFIQGLGYGYTF.

This chain uses TRBV12-3 or TRBV12-4 with TRBJ2-2; tentative D call: TRBD1 (5 bases). This CDR3 is built from 13 residues. Trimming took 6 bases from V and 6 from J, leaving 11 bases between them. This CDR3 is CASRVRDPGELFF. CDR3 in DNA: TGTGCCAGCAGGGTCAGGGATCCCGGGGAGCTGTTTTTT.

The rearrangement links TRBV10-2 to TRBJ2-7, with D maybe TRBD1 (6 bases). Trimming removed 8 bases at V and 3 bases at J, with 8 bases between. The CDR3 is made up of 11 amino acids. Germline-derived CDR1 and CDR2 are WSHSY and SAAADI. The CDR3 sequence is CASGGGYEQYF. The CDR3 DNA reads as TGCGCCAGCGGGGGCGGCTACGAGCAGTACTTC.

The chain recombines TRBV2 with TRBJ1-2, with TRBD1 matching 8 bases. The CDR3 totals 19 residues. V was pared by 0 bases and J by 5 bases, with 17 bases of the junction left unmatched. Germline CDR1 and CDR2: SNHLY and FYNNEI. For the CDR3, the DNA is TGTGCCAGCAGTGAAGCTCCCCGTTCACAGGGGGGGCACGGTTATGGCTACACCTTC. It specifies CASSEAPRSQGGHGYGYTF.

This chain links TRBV3-1 (or the pseudogene TRBV3-2) with TRBJ1-6; D uncertain. Trimming took 4 bases from V and 9 from J, leaving 10 bases between them. This CDR3 has 13 amino acids. CDR1 and CDR2 from the germline V gene are LGHDT and YNNKEL (reference sequence). As DNA, the CDR3 is TGTGCCAGCAGCCGAGGTCCTTCTTCACCCCTCCACTTT. Encoded protein: CASSRGPSSPLHF.

This chain uses TRBV7-2 with TRBJ2-7; tentatively, D is TRBD1 (5 bases). The CDR3 has 14 residues. V lost 2 bases to trimming and J lost 1 base, with 9 bases between them. The germline V gene encodes CDR1 SGHTA and CDR2 FQGNSA. The CDR3, as DNA: TGTGCCAGCAGCTTATTCGCAGGGTCCTACGAGCAGTACTTC. This encodes CASSLFAGSYEQYF.

The chain has TRBV2 and TRBJ1-1; perhaps TRBD1 as D (6 bases). V gave up 3 bases and J gave up 4 bases, with 12 bases separating them. This CDR3 contains 14 residues. Per the germline V gene, CDR1 is SNHLY and CDR2 is FYNNEI. CDR3 sequence: CASSEWGQGTEAFF. CDR3 DNA sequence: TGTGCCAGCAGTGAGTGGGGGCAGGGCACTGAAGCTTTCTTT.

This rearrangement joins TRBV14 to TRBJ2-5, with TRBD1 identical over 7 bases. The germline CDR1 and CDR2 sequences are SGHDN and FVKESK. V was pared by 0 bases and J by 0 bases, with 4 bases of the junction left unmatched. The CDR3 is 16 residues long. The CDR3 region is CASSQEPDRYQETQYF. CDR3 DNA sequence: TGTGCCAGCAGCCAAGAGCCGGACAGGTACCAAGAGACCCAGTACTTC.